This TCR beta chain was sequenced during a study of shared clonotypes between healthy human individuals. V lost 5 bases and J 4 bases, leaving 15 bases between the germline ends. This CDR3 comprises 14 residues. Germline V gene sequence: CDR1 MNHEY, CDR2 SMNVEV (reference sequence). Assay used: immunoSEQ multiplex PCR; TCRdb lists only in-frame clones, some missing. The table lists more than 1,200,000 clones, 98% to 99% of them singletons. The investigators split CD4+ cells into a CD45RA+ naive subset and a CD45RA-negative memory subset. V and J are TRBV27 and TRBJ2-7; the D is unclear. The sequencing input was naive CD4+ T cells sorted from blood. Subset in this sample: CD45RA+ positively selected. This sequence originates from a man aged 25-45 years in good health. The CDR3: CASSKRTLVYEQYF. CDR3 in DNA: TGTGCCAGCAGTAAGAGGACCCTCGTATACGAGCAGTACTTC.